Shown below are 14 T cell receptor beta chains from a single sample sequenced in a study of T cell changes during pregnancy in multiple sclerosis. Repertoires were generated with immunoSEQ multiplex PCR, while TCRdb's copy carries only in-frame clones and drops some. The sample includes under 50,000 clones, 93% seen only once; the top ten take under 4.5%. The input for sequencing was CD8+ T cells from peripheral blood mononuclear cells, taken after pregnancy. These receptors came from a female donor with multiple sclerosis, enrolled in a pregnancy study.

The V gene is TRBV14, the J gene TRBJ2-7; 10 bases map to TRBD1. Per germline, CDR1 SGHDN and CDR2 FVKESK. V trimming: 4 bases; J trimming: 4 bases; junction bases outside the gene matches: 4. The CDR3 is 14 residues long. CDR3 nucleotide sequence: TGTGCCAGCAGCCCCGGACAGGGGGGGTACGAGCAGTACTTC. Residues: CASSPGQGGYEQYF. The full variable domain, in which reference TRBV14 and TRBJ2-7 provide the parts outside the CDR3, is EAGVTQFPSHSVIEKGQTVTLRCDPISGHDNLYWYRRVMGKEIKFLLHFVKESKQDESGMPNNRFLAERTGGTYSTLKVQPAELEDSGVYFCASSPGQGGYEQYFGPGTRLTVT.

This chain uses TRBV19 with TRBJ2-1; perhaps TRBD1 as D (5 bases). This CDR3 region has 14 residues. Per the germline V gene, CDR1 is LNHDA and CDR2 is SQIVND (reference sequence). The V end lost 2 bases, the J end lost 6 bases, and 11 bases lay between the germline ends. CDR3 residues: CASSIIRDGNEQFF. The DNA for the CDR3 is TGTGCCAGTAGTATAATCAGGGATGGCAATGAGCAGTTCTTC.

The chain has TRBV6-6 and TRBJ2-1; D remains unclear. The germline V gene has CDR1 MNHNY and CDR2 SVGAGI (reference sequence). The CDR3 runs 11 residues. V lost 4 bases, J lost 10 bases, and 8 bases lay in between. The CDR3 nucleotides are TGTGCCAGCAGTTTCCCCAGAGAGCAGTTCTTC. As protein: CASSFPREQFF.

This clone was counted once. The V and J genes are TRBV7-9 and TRBJ1-5; TRBD1 aligns across 7 bases. The CDR3 contains 15 residues. Germline V lookup: CDR1 SEHNR, CDR2 FQNEAQ (reference sequence). The ends lost 8 bases at V and 2 bases at J; junction bases unmatched: 9. CDR3 nucleotide sequence: TGTGCCAGCGGGGACAGCTCGGGGGGCAATCAGCCCCAGCATTTT. Its protein product is CASGDSSGGNQPQHF.

The gene calls are TRBV5-1 and TRBJ1-1; the match to TRBD1 covers 7 bases. After removal of 4 bases from V and 3 bases from J, the junction contained 9 bases not matched to a gene. CDR1 is SGHRS, CDR2 YFSETQ, per germline. This CDR3 contains 15 residues. Here the CDR3 DNA reads TGCGCCAGCAGCCAGGGTTCGACAGGGTACACTGAAGCTTTCTTT. This encodes CASSQGSTGYTEAFF.

The rearrangement joins TRBV5-4 to TRBJ2-7; D might be TRBD2 (5 bases). Germline loops: CDR1 SGHNT, CDR2 YYREEE (reference sequence). The CDR3 covers 12 residues. Trimming removed 3 bases from V and 6 bases from J, with 10 bases in between. CDR3 in amino acids: CASSSDWGEQYF. The CDR3 bases are TGTGCCAGCAGCTCGGACTGGGGCGAGCAGTACTTC. Using reference TRBV5-4 and TRBJ2-7 for the parts outside the CDR3, the full variable domain is ETGVTQSPTHLIKTRGQQVTLRCSSQSGHNTVSWYQQALGQGPQFIFQYYREEENGRGNFPPRFSGLQFPNYSSELNVNALELDDSALYLCASSSDWGEQYFGPGTRLTVT.

The V and J genes are TRBV14 and TRBJ2-1, with a possible D match to TRBD2 (6 bases). This CDR3 has 15 residues. The ends were cut back, 1 base at V and 2 bases at J, with 9 bases in the middle. Germline values: CDR1 SGHDN, CDR2 FVKESK. The CDR3 DNA follows: TGTGCCAGCAGCCAAGGCAGGGAGGCCTACAATGAGCAGTTCTTC. Protein product: CASSQGREAYNEQFF.

In its sample, this clone was seen once. The J gene is TRBJ2-3, the V gene TRBV5-1; 8 bases fit TRBD2. The V gene's germline CDR1 is SGHRS and CDR2 YFSETQ. Trimming cost V 3 bases and J 6 bases; bases outside gene matches: 15. The CDR3 loop spans 17 amino acids. The chain's CDR3 is CASSSTDGTREGDTQYF. Written as DNA, the CDR3 is TGCGCCAGCAGCTCGACGGACGGGACTCGGGAGGGCGATACGCAGTATTTT. The full variable domain, completed using reference TRBV5-1 and TRBJ2-3, is KAGVTQTPRYLIKTRGQQVTLSCSPISGHRSVSWYQQTPGQGLQFLFEYFSETQRNKGNFPGRFSGRQFSNSRSEMNVSTLELGDSALYLCASSSTDGTREGDTQYFGPGTRLTVL.

This CDR3 reads CALRQGQAYEQYF. The DNA of the CDR3 is TGTGCCTTAAGACAGGGACAAGCCTACGAGCAGTACTTC. The chain has TRBV30 and TRBJ2-7, with TRBD1 matching 7 bases. The CDR3 has 13 residues. Germline CDR1 and CDR2: GTSNPN and SVGIG (reference sequence). With 7 bases clipped from V and 2 bases from J, the junction kept 8 bases outside the gene matches.

The CDR3 DNA reads as TGTGCCAGCAGTTTAGCAACTAGGGATACGCAGTATTTT. This gives the protein CASSLATRDTQYF. The V call is TRBV6-5, the J call TRBJ2-3, with TRBD2 as a possible D gene (5 bases). The germline gives CDR1 MNHEY, CDR2 SVGAGI. Trimming removed 4 bases from V and 6 bases from J, with 11 bases in between. This CDR3 region has 13 residues.

The chain joins TRBV27 to TRBJ2-2; the D gene is possibly TRBD2 (6 bases). Germline lookup yields CDR1 MNHEY and CDR2 SMNVEV (reference sequence). CDR3 length: 19 amino acids. Deletions cut 4 bases from V and 3 bases from J, with 24 bases between. As DNA, the CDR3 is TGTGCCAGCAGTTCGGGACGGGGAGGACTCCGGAGGGACACCGGGGAGCTGTTTTTT. Encoded protein: CASSSGRGGLRRDTGELFF.

CDR3 bases: TGTGCCACCAGCAGAAGGGCGGGTGAAAACATTCAGTACTTC. Translating gives CATSRRAGENIQYF. This rearrangement joins TRBV15 to TRBJ2-4; TRBD2 is a possible D gene (5 bases). Per the germline V gene, CDR1 is LNHNV and CDR2 is YYDKDF (reference sequence). CDR3 size: 14 residues. Deletions cut 2 bases from V and 5 bases from J, with 10 bases between. Together with reference TRBV15 and TRBJ2-4, the CDR3 gives the full variable domain: DAMVIQNPRYQVTQFGKPVTLSCSQTLNHNVMYWYQQKSSQAPKLLFHYYDKDFNNEADTPDNFQSRRPNTSFCFLDIRSPGLGDTAMYLCATSRRAGENIQYFGAGTRLSVL.

This CDR3 is CASSYQGALEGYTF. The CDR3 nucleotides read TGTGCCAGCAGCTACCAGGGGGCGCTAGAAGGCTACACCTTC. The J gene is TRBJ1-2, the V gene TRBV28, with 8 positions matching TRBD1. Trimming cost V 6 bases and J 8 bases; bases outside gene matches: 11. From germline, CDR1 is MDHEN and CDR2 SYDVKM. This CDR3 has 14 amino acids.

The chain has TRBV7-9 and TRBJ2-1; 11 bases fit TRBD2. V shed 5 bases, J shed 4 bases, and the junction held 7 bases outside the gene matches. Germline V gene sequence: CDR1 SEHNR, CDR2 FQNEAQ (reference sequence). CDR3 size: 16 residues. The CDR3 DNA reads TGTGCCAGCAGCAGCCGACTAGCGGGAAAATACAATGAGCAGTTCTTC. It encodes CASSSRLAGKYNEQFF.